The 21 T cell receptor beta chains below were found in one sample sequenced in a study of vaccination effects on CD4 cells after COVID-19. The antigens for these receptors are not known. This table comes from immunoSEQ multiplex PCR, and its TCRdb copy is limited to in-frame clones, with some not included. This table holds roughly 11,000 clones, about 76% found once. Viral peptide pools were used in the ViraFEST assay to expand antigen-specific CD4+ T cells, and sequencing came afterward. Following culture for nine to ten days, CD4+ T cells were isolated. Sequenced here: CD4+ T cells from PBMCs cultured with HCoV-229E spike peptides, sampled before COVID-19 vaccination. The receptors come from a human donor who received a COVID-19 vaccine.

A few counts support this clone. This chain joins TRBV2 and TRBJ1-1, with 9 bases matching TRBD1. Trimming at V came to 7 bases and at J to 10 bases, leaving 7 bases not matched to a gene. Germline V gene lookup returns CDR1 SNHLY and CDR2 FYNNEI. CDR3 size: 12 residues. The CDR3 bases are TGTGCCAGCACTTTGGACAGGGGTGCAGCTTTCTTT. Translation gives CASTLDRGAAFF.

A few counts support this clone. The chain couples TRBV6-5 to TRBJ2-1; D possibly corresponds to TRBD2 (5 bases). V lost 0 bases and J 3 bases, leaving 6 bases between the germline ends. Germline V CDR1 and CDR2: MNHEY, SVGAGI. This CDR3 spans 14 amino acids. CDR3 loop: CASSYSRDYNEQFF. The CDR3 coding sequence is TGTGCCAGCAGTTACTCGAGGGACTACAATGAGCAGTTCTTC.

The chain joins TRBV15 to TRBJ1-6; D unclear. V lost 8 bases and J 7 bases, leaving 18 bases between the germline ends. Germline CDR1 and CDR2: LNHNV and YYDKDF (reference sequence). The CDR3 is 15 amino acids. In DNA form, the CDR3 reads TGTGCCACCCCTGAGAGCCGGGGTGGGAATTCACCCCTCCACTTT. Translating gives CATPESRGGNSPLHF. Full variable domain (remainder filled in from reference TRBV15 and TRBJ1-6): DAMVIQNPRYQVTQFGKPVTLSCSQTLNHNVMYWYQQKSSQAPKLLFHYYDKDFNNEADTPDNFQSRRPNTSFCFLDIRSPGLGDTAMYLCATPESRGGNSPLHFGNGTRLTVT.

V is TRBV6-1 and J is TRBJ2-7, with D perhaps TRBD1 (6 bases). Per the germline V gene, CDR1 is MNHNS and CDR2 is SASEGT. Trimming shortened V by 3 bases and J by 9 bases, and 15 bases separated the two germline ends. The length of the CDR3 is 13 residues. CDR3 amino acids: CASSDNADRWQYF. The DNA of the CDR3 is TGTGCCAGCAGTGACAATGCAGACAGGTGGCAGTACTTC.

The chain employs TRBV28 and TRBJ2-3, with TRBD2 as a possible D gene (7 bases). The V and J ends lost 2 bases and 6 bases respectively, with 18 bases between them. Germline CDR1 MDHEN, CDR2 SYDVKM. The CDR3 length is 16 residues. CDR3 bases: TGTGCCAGCAGTTTAGGGGGGGCGCAGAATTCTGATACGCAGTATTTT. Translation: CASSLGGAQNSDTQYF.

This clone has a single count. The V gene is TRBV5-1, the J gene TRBJ2-7; D may be TRBD1 (6 bases). Germline CDR1 reads SGHRS; CDR2 reads YFSETQ. The CDR3 sequence is 15 residues long. V shed 0 bases and J shed 7 bases, with 17 bases lying between them. The CDR3 here is CASSLALQGVREQYF. CDR3 bases: TGCGCCAGCAGCTTGGCATTACAGGGAGTGAGGGAGCAGTACTTC.

In this sample, this clone turned up a few times. DNA for the CDR3: TGTGCCAGCAGTGAAGGGGTAATGAACTATGGCTACACCTTC. It translates to CASSEGVMNYGYTF. The chain recombines TRBV2 with TRBJ1-2, with unresolved D. This CDR3 has 14 residues. V was clipped by 1 base and J by 2 bases, with 8 bases between them. CDR1 is SNHLY, CDR2 FYNNEI, per germline.

The chain has TRBV11-2 and TRBJ1-5; TRBD1 is a possible D gene (6 bases). V was clipped by 5 bases and J by 4 bases, with 9 bases between them. The CDR3 covers 13 residues. Germline V gene lookup returns CDR1 SGHAT and CDR2 FQNNGV. CDR3 in DNA: TGTGCCAGCAGCCTGGGACAAAATCAGCCCCAGCATTTT. It translates to CASSLGQNQPQHF. Looking up the rest from reference TRBV11-2 and TRBJ1-5 gives the full variable domain: EAGVAQSPRYKIIEKRQSVAFWCNPISGHATLYWYQQILGQGPKLLIQFQNNGVVDDSQLPKDRFSAERLKGVDSTLKIQPAKLEDSAVYLCASSLGQNQPQHFGDGTRLSIL.

The genes are TRBV10-1 and TRBJ1-5; TRBD1 is a possible D gene (5 bases). Germline lookup yields CDR1 WNHNN and CDR2 SYGVQD (reference sequence). This CDR3 is built from 14 residues. Trimming took off 8 bases at V and 5 bases at J, with 16 bases between the two ends. DNA of the CDR3: TGCGCCAGCGGGGCAGGGTCGGGGGATCAGCCCCAGCATTTT. Translated, it gives CASGAGSGDQPQHF.

The chain employs TRBV7-3 and TRBJ1-2, with D perhaps TRBD1 (5 bases). In germline, CDR1 is SGHTA, CDR2 FQGTGA. Trimming removed 0 bases at V and 6 bases at J, with 8 bases between. The CDR3 totals 13 residues. For the CDR3, the DNA is TGTGCCAGCAGCTTAACGGGGGACGATGGCTACACCTTC. Translation: CASSLTGDDGYTF.

This clone is a singleton in its sample. The CDR3 spells CASSPEGQGAYEQYF. CDR3 bases: TGTGCCAGTAGTCCGGAGGGCCAGGGGGCCTACGAGCAGTACTTC. The rearrangement uses TRBV19 and TRBJ2-7; maybe TRBD1 (7 bases). CDR1 and CDR2 from the germline V gene are LNHDA and SQIVND (reference sequence). Trimming stripped 5 bases from V and 2 bases from J, with 16 bases between. This CDR3 is built from 15 residues.

This clone turned up a few times. The rearrangement links TRBV13 to TRBJ1-2; no reliable D call. Germline CDR1 PRHDT, CDR2 FYEKMQ (reference sequence). This CDR3 is built from 13 residues. V dropped 5 bases and J dropped 4 bases, with 11 bases sitting between them. The CDR3 spells CASSTDLTYGYTF. DNA of the CDR3: TGTGCCAGCAGCACCGACTTAACCTATGGCTACACCTTC.

This chain links TRBV10-3 with TRBJ1-2, with 9 bases lining up with TRBD1. V gave up 3 bases and J gave up 6 bases; unmatched junction bases: 8. Germline V lookup: CDR1 ENHRY, CDR2 SYGVKD. There are 15 residues in the CDR3. The CDR3 DNA sequence: TGTGCCATCAGTGAACGGGGGGACAGGGAGGATGGCTACACCTTC. Translated, it gives CAISERGDREDGYTF.

This clone appeared a single time. The V and J genes are TRBV19 and TRBJ2-3; maybe TRBD2 (6 bases). The CDR3 has 16 amino acids. CDR1 is LNHDA and CDR2 is SQIVND in the germline V gene (reference sequence). V was shortened by 4 bases and J by 1 base, with 15 bases between the two germline ends. DNA of the CDR3: TGTGCCAGTAGTAGTTCCAGCGGGCTCCGCACAGATACGCAGTATTTT. This gives the protein CASSSSSGLRTDTQYF.

The V call is TRBV5-1, the J call TRBJ1-3; D possibly corresponds to TRBD1 (5 bases). V lost 7 bases to trimming and J lost 4 bases, with 18 bases between them. Germline V CDR1 and CDR2: SGHRS, YFSETQ. The CDR3 has 15 amino acids. The CDR3, as DNA: TGCGCCAGCTCAGTAGGCCCGGGGGAAGGAAACACCATATATTTT. Residues: CASSVGPGEGNTIYF. The full variable domain, in which reference TRBV5-1 and TRBJ1-3 provide the parts outside the CDR3, is KAGVTQTPRYLIKTRGQQVTLSCSPISGHRSVSWYQQTPGQGLQFLFEYFSETQRNKGNFPGRFSGRQFSNSRSEMNVSTLELGDSALYLCASSVGPGEGNTIYFGEGSWLTVV.

This chain uses TRBV12-3 or TRBV12-4 with TRBJ1-4, with D tentatively TRBD1 (5 bases). The CDR3 sequence is 13 residues long. V dropped 6 bases and J dropped 10 bases, with 15 bases sitting between them. CDR3 amino acids: CASSRDEMGKLFF. The CDR3 DNA follows: TGTGCCAGCAGCCGGGACGAAATGGGAAAACTGTTTTTT.

The V call is TRBV28, the J call TRBJ2-3; D not certain. The germline V gene encodes CDR1 MDHEN and CDR2 SYDVKM. The CDR3 length is 12 residues. Trimming shortened V by 5 bases and J by 6 bases, and 9 bases separated the two germline ends. CDR3 region: CASSLLTDTQYF. The CDR3 nucleotides are TGTGCCAGCAGTCTATTGACCGATACGCAGTATTTT.

In its sample, this clone was seen a few times. This chain joins TRBV4-2 and TRBJ2-2; 11 bases line up with TRBD2. Germline loops: CDR1 LGHNA, CDR2 YNFKEQ. V shed 3 bases and J 6 bases; nucleotides not matched to a gene: 3. The CDR3 is 15 amino acids. The CDR3 here is CASSHIAGGPGELFF. The CDR3 bases are TGTGCCAGCAGCCATATAGCGGGAGGGCCCGGGGAGCTGTTTTTT.

The chain recombines TRBV10-3 with TRBJ2-5; tentative D call: TRBD2 (5 bases). The CDR3 runs 13 residues. Per the germline V gene, CDR1 is ENHRY and CDR2 is SYGVKD. The germline V and J ends were trimmed by 0 bases and 4 bases, with 6 bases remaining between them. CDR3 sequence (DNA): TGTGCCATCAGTGAGTCGGGAGTAGAGACCCAGTACTTC. Translation: CAISESGVETQYF.

The rearrangement joins TRBV5-5 to TRBJ1-2; 7 nucleotides match TRBD1. The CDR3 loop spans 15 amino acids. V gave up 4 bases and J gave up 8 bases; unmatched junction bases: 14. Germline V CDR1 and CDR2: SGHKS, YYEKEE (reference sequence). The CDR3 region is CASSGERDSSGGYTF. The CDR3 nucleotides are TGTGCCAGCAGCGGAGAAAGGGACAGCTCGGGGGGCTACACCTTC.

The rearrangement links TRBV7-8 to TRBJ2-6; D may be TRBD2 (5 bases). Trimming removed 3 bases from V and 4 bases from J, with 19 bases in between. This CDR3 has 18 residues. CDR1 is SGHVS and CDR2 is FQNEAQ in the germline V gene. The CDR3 is CASSFRGLEYSGANVLTF. CDR3 bases: TGTGCCAGCAGCTTCCGAGGGCTTGAGTACTCCGGGGCCAACGTCCTGACTTTC.